One sample yielded the 10 T cell receptor beta chains listed below, sequenced in a study of blood T cell repertoires in COVID-19. Assay: immunoSEQ multiplex PCR; the TCRdb copy retains only in-frame clones and omits some. The top ten clones hold approximately 3% of a sample with more than 100,000 clones, around 90% of them seen once. The sequencing sample was made of peripheral blood. These receptors originate from a man in his fifties in a cohort sampled during active COVID-19.

The gene calls are TRBV28 and TRBJ1-3; D gene unclear. The ends were cut back, 7 bases at V and 0 bases at J, with 4 bases in the middle. The CDR3 extends over 12 amino acids. The V gene's germline CDR1 is MDHEN and CDR2 SYDVKM. DNA for the CDR3: TGTGCCAGCACTCTCTCTGGAAACACCATATATTTT. Its protein is CASTLSGNTIYF.

This chain joins TRBV29-1 and TRBJ1-1; 7 bases match TRBD1. The V and J ends lost 6 bases and 7 bases, in that order; junction bases with no gene match: 5. This CDR3 has 11 amino acids. CDR1 and CDR2 (germline): SQVTM, ANQGSEA. CDR3 nucleotide sequence: TGCAGCGTCTCCGGGACAGTTGAAGCTTTCTTT. Translation: CSVSGTVEAFF.

This rearrangement joins TRBV11-2 to TRBJ1-2; 8 positions match TRBD1. Per the germline V gene, CDR1 is SGHAT and CDR2 is FQNNGV. The CDR3 is 16 amino acids. With 5 bases clipped from V and 8 bases from J, the junction kept 16 bases outside the gene matches. CDR3: CASSPLDRDIPSGYTF. In DNA, the CDR3 is TGTGCCAGCAGCCCGCTGGACAGGGACATACCCTCAGGCTACACCTTC. Variable domain in full (rest from reference TRBV11-2 and TRBJ1-2): EAGVAQSPRYKIIEKRQSVAFWCNPISGHATLYWYQQILGQGPKLLIQFQNNGVVDDSQLPKDRFSAERLKGVDSTLKIQPAKLEDSAVYLCASSPLDRDIPSGYTFGSGTRLTVV.

V and J are TRBV2 and TRBJ2-5; 11 nucleotides agree with TRBD2. Germline V gives CDR1 SNHLY, CDR2 FYNNEI. The trim removed 6 bases at V and 2 bases at J, leaving 8 bases unmatched. The CDR3 is 16 residues long. The chain's CDR3 is CASRVSGGVRQETQYF. The DNA for the CDR3 is TGTGCCAGCAGGGTTAGCGGGGGGGTTCGTCAAGAGACCCAGTACTTC.

The table lists this clone with a few counts. The V gene is TRBV14, the J gene TRBJ1-1; tentatively, D is TRBD1 (6 bases). CDR1 SGHDN and CDR2 FVKESK come from the germline V gene. This CDR3 spans 13 amino acids. V was cut by 4 bases and J by 11 bases, with 17 bases left in between. The CDR3 is CASSPTGQPSAFF. In nucleotides, the CDR3 is TGTGCCAGCAGCCCGACAGGACAGCCTAGCGCTTTCTTT.

The chain couples TRBV19 to TRBJ1-6; 9 nucleotides match TRBD1. The CDR3 spans 16 residues. CDR1 and CDR2 (germline): LNHDA, SQIVND (reference sequence). The V gene end was trimmed by 5 bases and the J gene end by 8 bases; junction bases not matched to a gene: 10. The CDR3 reads CASSDTGGGSHSPLHF. In DNA, the CDR3 is TGTGCCAGTAGTGATACAGGGGGCGGATCGCATTCACCCCTCCACTTT.

This clone was seen a handful of times. V gene TRBV2 combines with J gene TRBJ1-6, with 7 bases matching TRBD1. CDR3 size: 14 residues. Germline V gene data show CDR1 as SNHLY and CDR2 as FYNNEI. Germline trimming cut 6 bases from V and 7 bases from J; bases unmatched to any gene: 6. The CDR3 reads CASRVTGDNSPLHF. The CDR3 region has the DNA TGTGCCAGCAGGGTAACAGGGGACAATTCACCCCTCCACTTT.

The rearrangement joins TRBV28 to TRBJ1-2; 7 nucleotides match TRBD1. The V gene end was trimmed by 4 bases and the J gene end by 8 bases; junction bases not matched to a gene: 7. In germline, CDR1 is MDHEN, CDR2 SYDVKM. This CDR3 spans 13 amino acids. CDR3 sequence: CASSSSRTGGYTF. The CDR3, as DNA: TGTGCCAGCAGTTCCTCCAGGACAGGAGGCTACACCTTC.

This chain links TRBV7-7 with TRBJ2-1, with a weak D call TRBD2 (5 bases). V was cut by 3 bases and J by 7 bases, with 16 bases left in between. The V gene's germline CDR1 is SSHAT and CDR2 FNYEAQ (reference sequence). This CDR3 comprises 15 residues. The CDR3 bases are TGTGCCAGCAGCTTTGCCGAGACGACTACAAATGAGCAGTTCTTC. As protein: CASSFAETTTNEQFF.

The V call is TRBV5-1, the J call TRBJ2-2, with D perhaps TRBD2 (6 bases). The CDR3 length is 18 residues. V lost 0 bases to trimming and J lost 1 base, with 16 bases between them. The V gene's germline CDR1 is SGHRS and CDR2 YFSETQ. The CDR3 coding sequence is TGCGCCAGCAGCTTGGGGGGGAGGCGCACACTGAACACCGGGGAGCTGTTTTTT. Its protein is CASSLGGRRTLNTGELFF.